What follows are 9 T cell receptor beta chains derived from one specimen sequenced in a study of OX40 agonist ivuxolimab in advanced cancers. The protocol was immunoSEQ multiplex PCR, while the TCRdb copy is restricted to in-frame clones and leaves out a portion. The top ten hold under 10% of the sample, which has 70,000 or so clones, approximately 90% seen once. This specimen was CD4+ or CD8+ T cells sorted from blood, taken in a trial of the OX40 agonist ivuxolimab. Receptors were obtained from an adult with an advanced solid tumor such as melanoma, head and neck, liver or kidney cancer.

The chain has TRBV13 and TRBJ2-3; D is unclear. V was clipped by 4 bases and J by 2 bases, with 4 bases between them. CDR1 and CDR2 (germline): PRHDT, FYEKMQ (reference sequence). CDR3 length: 12 residues. This CDR3 is CASSSFTDTQYF. The CDR3 DNA sequence: TGTGCCAGCAGCTCCTTCACAGATACGCAGTATTTT.

The V gene is TRBV21-1, the J gene TRBJ1-4; the listed D gene, TRBD1, was not tested against the DNA. TRBV21-1 is described as a pseudogene. This CDR3 contains 15 residues. The CDR3 DNA reads as TGTGCCAGCAGCCTGCAGGACAGGGTTCCTGAAAAACTGTTTTTT. Translated: CASSLQDRVPEKLFF.

The rearrangement joins TRBV2 to TRBJ2-7; 12 nucleotides match TRBD2. The CDR3 is 16 residues long. With 3 bases clipped from V and 4 bases from J, the junction kept 7 bases outside the gene matches. Looked up from germline, CDR1 is SNHLY and CDR2 is FYNNEI. CDR3: CASSEGTTSGGYEQYF. The CDR3 DNA is TGTGCCAGCAGTGAGGGAACGACTAGCGGGGGTTACGAGCAGTACTTC.

The V call is TRBV27, the J call TRBJ1-4, with TRBD1 identical over 7 bases. Germline V gene data show CDR1 as MNHEY and CDR2 as SMNVEV (reference sequence). This CDR3 has 16 amino acids. Losses at the gene ends were 5 bases for V and 0 bases for J; bases not matched to a gene: 6. The DNA of the CDR3 is TGTGCCAGCAGTATGGGGACAGTCCCAACTAATGAAAAACTGTTTTTT. The encoded protein is CASSMGTVPTNEKLFF.

V is TRBV2 and J is TRBJ2-1; 8 bases line up with TRBD2. V shed 9 bases, J shed 0 bases, and the junction held 22 bases outside the gene matches. Germline CDR1 and CDR2: SNHLY and FYNNEI. The CDR3 loop spans 20 amino acids. DNA for the CDR3: TGTGCCAGGCTAACAATCCCCGGGACACGGGAGGGCAGCTCCTACAATGAGCAGTTCTTC. Residues: CARLTIPGTREGSSYNEQFF.

The chain carries TRBV25-1 and TRBJ1-2; D possibly corresponds to TRBD1 (6 bases). The length of the CDR3 is 17 residues. Looked up from germline, CDR1 is MGHDK and CDR2 is SYGVNS. With 7 bases removed from V and 0 bases from J, the gap between germline ends came to 21 bases. The CDR3 bases are TGTGCCAGCAAGGGGCGGGACATTACCCGAGCTAACTATGGCTACACCTTC. Residues: CASKGRDITRANYGYTF.

This clone is labeled medium-sized (0.01 to 0.1%). The chain employs TRBV7-9 and TRBJ1-2; D not certain. This CDR3 contains 13 residues. V was cut by 1 base and J by 4 bases, with 7 bases left in between. Germline V gene lookup returns CDR1 SEHNR and CDR2 FQNEAQ (reference sequence). The CDR3 loop reads CASSLEGIYGYTF. CDR3 bases: TGTGCCAGCAGCTTAGAGGGCATCTATGGCTACACCTTC.

The rearrangement uses TRBV29-1 and TRBJ2-7; D is unresolved. CDR3 size: 14 residues. CDR1 and CDR2 (germline): SQVTM, ANQGSEA. The V end lost 6 bases, the J end lost 0 bases, and 15 bases lay between the germline ends. The CDR3 DNA reads as TGCAGCGTGACTCCCCCCGACAACTCCTACGAGCAGTACTTC. Encoded protein: CSVTPPDNSYEQYF.

The chain uses TRBV7-9 and TRBJ2-7; D uncertain. Germline loops: CDR1 SEHNR, CDR2 FQNEAQ (reference sequence). Trimming removed 2 bases at V and 1 base at J, with 15 bases between. This CDR3 has 16 amino acids. The CDR3 region has the DNA TGTGCCAGCAGCTTACCAAGGACGGAACTTTCCTACGAGCAGTACTTC. Translating it yields CASSLPRTELSYEQYF.